Detailed here is one T cell receptor (beta chain). The antigen remains unidentified. This CDR3 has 14 amino acids. The J segment lost 3 bases and the V segment lost 7 bases, leaving 5 bases of the junction unmatched. Germline CDR1 and CDR2: ENHRY and SYGVKD. Libraries were prepared by immunoSEQ multiplex PCR; TCRdb keeps only in-frame clonotypes and omits some of them. Of roughly 1.5 million clones in the sample, nearly 99% were seen once. The data originate from a study of shared clonotypes between healthy human individuals. Study findings and constraints: Generation probabilities were higher for clonotypes shared across all four sorted-subset donors than for unshared ones.

The origin of this receptor is a man aged 30-40 years in good health. This chain connects TRBV10-3 to TRBJ2-7; 11 nucleotides align to TRBD1. Sequencing was performed on naive CD4+ T cells sorted from blood. Described subset: CD45RA+ positively selected. The CDR3 reads CAITHGTGGYEQYF. CDR3 bases: TGTGCCATCACCCATGGGACAGGGGGCTACGAGCAGTACTTC.